This entry concerns a single T cell receptor beta chain. Patients at the Seattle site were enrolled during active infection and followed longitudinally. The data are from a study of blood T cell repertoires in COVID-19. The overall study: Researchers got acute and convalescent COVID-19 samples from the United States, Italy and Spain. In each case, the material was cDNA or gDNA derived from T cells, B-cell-depleted T cells, or PBMCs.

Methods used by the authors: Amplification from reference gene primers served as the basis for estimated nucleated cell counts. TCRdb keeps only in-frame clones here, not all; method: immunoSEQ multiplex PCR. D and trimming come from the DNA, and the V and J calls and clone size come from that table. Of about 45,000 clones in the sample, roughly 92% are singletons; the top ten hold 0.3% to 0.4%. The source of this sequence is a man aged 50-59 years with COVID-19, enrolled during active disease. The sequenced sample consisted of peripheral blood.

The CDR3 is CANQDRSLSYEQYF. The DNA for the CDR3 is TGTGCCAACCAGGACAGGAGCCTTTCCTACGAGCAGTACTTC. The chain couples TRBV5-4 to TRBJ2-7; 7 bases agree with TRBD1. The CDR3 loop spans 14 amino acids. Germline loops: CDR1 SGHNT, CDR2 YYREEE (reference sequence). Losses at the gene ends were 9 bases for V and 1 base for J; bases not matched to a gene: 10.